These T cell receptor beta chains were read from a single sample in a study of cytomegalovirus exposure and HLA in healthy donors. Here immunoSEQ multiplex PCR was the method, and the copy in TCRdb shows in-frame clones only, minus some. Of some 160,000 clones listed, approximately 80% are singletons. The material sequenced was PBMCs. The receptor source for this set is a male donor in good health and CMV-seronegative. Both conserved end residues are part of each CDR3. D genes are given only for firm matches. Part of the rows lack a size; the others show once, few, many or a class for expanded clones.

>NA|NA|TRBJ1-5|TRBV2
CASSAQGGSNQPQHF
TGTGCCAGCAGTGCACAGGGTGGGAGCAATCAGCCCCAGCATTTT
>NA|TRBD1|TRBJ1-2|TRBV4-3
CASSAPGTGFGGYTF
TGCGCCAGCAGCGCTCCCGGGACAGGGTTTGGTGGCTACACCTTC
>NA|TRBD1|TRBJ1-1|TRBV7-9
CASSFPVQGAGAFF
TGTGCCAGCAGCTTCCCGGTACAGGGGGCCGGGGCTTTCTTT
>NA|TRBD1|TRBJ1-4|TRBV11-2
CASSLAGTGEEKLFF
TGTGCCAGCAGCTTAGCCGGGACAGGGGAGGAAAAACTGTTTTTT
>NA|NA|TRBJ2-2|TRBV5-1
CASSLGAEKGLFF
TGCGCCAGCAGCTTGGGCGCGGAGAAAGGGCTGTTTTTT
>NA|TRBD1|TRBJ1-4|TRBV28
CASSTGGTNEKLFF
TGTGCCAGCAGCACAGGGGGGACTAATGAAAAACTGTTTTTT
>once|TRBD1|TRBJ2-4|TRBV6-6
CASRDRFGNIQYF
TGTGCCAGCAGGGACAGGTTTGGGAACATTCAGTACTTC
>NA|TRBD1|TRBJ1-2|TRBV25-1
CASSDPRTGTSGYTF
TGTGCCAGCAGTGACCCCAGGACAGGGACTTCTGGCTACACCTTC
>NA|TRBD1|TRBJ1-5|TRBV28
CASRSPGQINQPQHF
TGTGCCAGCAGAAGCCCGGGACAGATTAATCAGCCCCAGCATTTT
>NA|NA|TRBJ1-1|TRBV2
CASVTDDTEAFF
TGTGCCAGCGTAACAGATGACACTGAAGCTTTCTTT
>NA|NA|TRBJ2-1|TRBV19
CASSRELGSYNEQFF
TGTGCCAGTAGTAGAGAGCTTGGTAGTTACAATGAGCAGTTCTTC
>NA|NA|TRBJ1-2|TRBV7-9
CASSLGPDTIYGYTF
TGTGCCAGCAGCTTAGGCCCTGACACCATCTATGGCTACACCTTC
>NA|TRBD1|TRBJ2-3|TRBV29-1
CSVVETGEGTQYF
TGCAGCGTTGTTGAGACAGGGGAAGGTACGCAGTATTTT
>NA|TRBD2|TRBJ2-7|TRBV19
CASSGTSPYEQYF
TGTGCCAGTAGTGGGACTAGTCCCTACGAGCAGTACTTC
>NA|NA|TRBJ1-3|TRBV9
CASSVGALRGSGNTIYF
TGTGCCAGCAGCGTAGGGGCCCTCAGGGGCTCTGGAAACACCATATATTTT
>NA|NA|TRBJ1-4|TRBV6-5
CASSYAETTNEKLFF
TGTGCCAGCAGTTACGCCGAGACAACTAATGAAAAACTGTTTTTT
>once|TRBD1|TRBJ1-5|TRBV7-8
CASSAGSYRGSNQPQHF
TGTGCCAGCAGCGCAGGCTCCTACAGGGGGAGCAATCAGCCCCAGCATTTT
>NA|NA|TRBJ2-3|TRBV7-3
CASSIGQPGTDTQYF
TGTGCCAGCAGCATCGGACAGCCAGGCACAGATACGCAGTATTTT
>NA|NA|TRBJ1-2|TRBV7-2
CASSPGAGDNGYTF
TGTGCCAGCAGCCCAGGGGCGGGGGATAATGGCTACACCTTC
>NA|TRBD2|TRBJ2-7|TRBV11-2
CASSFLGEGLKAYEQYF
TGTGCCAGCAGCTTTCTGGGGGAGGGCCTTAAGGCCTACGAGCAGTACTTC
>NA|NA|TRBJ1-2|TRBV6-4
CASSARGRGRGGYTF
TGTGCCAGCAGTGCCAGGGGCAGGGGACGTGGTGGCTACACCTTC
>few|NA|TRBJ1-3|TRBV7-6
CASSLFLQESSGNTIYF
TGTGCCAGCAGCTTATTTCTACAGGAGAGCTCTGGAAACACCATATATTTT
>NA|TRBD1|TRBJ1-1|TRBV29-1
CSVGDRANTEAFF
TGCAGCGTTGGGGACAGGGCGAACACTGAAGCTTTCTTT
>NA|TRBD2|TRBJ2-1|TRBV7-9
CASSSGLAGDNEQFF
TGTGCCAGCAGCTCGGGACTAGCGGGGGACAATGAGCAGTTCTTC
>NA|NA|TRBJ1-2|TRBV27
CASSPRRAGNFLYGYTF
TGTGCCAGCAGTCCCCGAAGGGCAGGGAACTTTCTCTATGGCTACACCTTC
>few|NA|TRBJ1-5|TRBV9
CASSSDTSNQPQHF
TGTGCCAGCAGCTCGGACACTAGCAATCAGCCCCAGCATTTT
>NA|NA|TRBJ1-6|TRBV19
CASMGQTSSPLHF
TGTGCCAGTATGGGGCAGACCTCTTCACCCCTCCACTTT
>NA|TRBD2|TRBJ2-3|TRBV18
CASSPPNGRATNTQYF
TGTGCCAGCTCACCACCGAACGGGAGGGCTACGAATACGCAGTATTTT
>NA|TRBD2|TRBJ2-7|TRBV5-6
CANRLAAYEQYF
TGTGCCAACAGGCTAGCGGCATACGAGCAGTACTTC
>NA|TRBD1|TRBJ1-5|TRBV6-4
CASSDSEARQGVICKEPQHF
TGTGCCAGCAGTGACTCGGAAGCCCGACAGGGGGTTATTTGCAAGGAGCCCCAGCATTTT
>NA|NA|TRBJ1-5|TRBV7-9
CASSSQGVNQPQHF
TGTGCCAGCAGCTCGCAGGGCGTAAATCAGCCCCAGCATTTT
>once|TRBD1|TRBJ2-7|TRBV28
CASSSTGQGRREQYF
TGTGCCAGCAGTTCGACGGGACAGGGTCGGCGGGAGCAGTACTTC
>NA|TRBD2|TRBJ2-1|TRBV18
CASSPAGRGDEQFF
TGTGCCAGCTCACCAGCCGGGAGGGGGGATGAGCAGTTCTTC
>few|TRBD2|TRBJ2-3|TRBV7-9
CASSFSGASSTDTQYF
TGTGCCAGCAGCTTTAGCGGGGCCTCTAGCACAGATACGCAGTATTTT
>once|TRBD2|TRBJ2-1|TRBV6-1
CASSEALKRGSSYNEQFF
TGTGCCAGCAGTGAAGCGCTAAAGCGGGGGAGCTCCTACAATGAGCAGTTCTTC
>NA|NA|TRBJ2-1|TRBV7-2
CASSLSRRWAQEGNEQFF
TGTGCCAGCAGCTTAAGTCGTAGGTGGGCCCAGGAGGGGAATGAGCAGTTCTTC
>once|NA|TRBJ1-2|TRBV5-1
CASSLSQDSGYTF
TGCGCCAGCAGCTTGTCCCAAGACAGTGGCTACACCTTC
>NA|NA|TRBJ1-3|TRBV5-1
CASSLNSWGSGDTIYF
TGCGCCAGCAGCTTAAATTCATGGGGCTCTGGAGACACCATATATTTT
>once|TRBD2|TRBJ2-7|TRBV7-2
CASSFTSGGLTYEQYF
TGTGCCAGCAGCTTCACAAGCGGGGGGCTCACCTACGAGCAGTACTTC
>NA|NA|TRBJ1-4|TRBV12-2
CASRLAGKLFF
TGTGCAAGTCGCCTTGCGGGGAAACTGTTTTTT
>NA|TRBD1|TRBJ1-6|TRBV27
CASSPTSGTVTNSPLHF
TGTGCCAGCAGTCCTACCTCCGGGACAGTGACTAATTCACCCCTCCACTTT
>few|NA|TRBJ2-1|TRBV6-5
CASSYFLASEQFF
TGTGCCAGCAGTTACTTTTTAGCAAGTGAGCAGTTCTTC
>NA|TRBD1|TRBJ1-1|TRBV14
CASSQATGRGTEAFF
TGTGCCAGCAGCCAAGCCACCGGCAGGGGGACTGAAGCTTTCTTT